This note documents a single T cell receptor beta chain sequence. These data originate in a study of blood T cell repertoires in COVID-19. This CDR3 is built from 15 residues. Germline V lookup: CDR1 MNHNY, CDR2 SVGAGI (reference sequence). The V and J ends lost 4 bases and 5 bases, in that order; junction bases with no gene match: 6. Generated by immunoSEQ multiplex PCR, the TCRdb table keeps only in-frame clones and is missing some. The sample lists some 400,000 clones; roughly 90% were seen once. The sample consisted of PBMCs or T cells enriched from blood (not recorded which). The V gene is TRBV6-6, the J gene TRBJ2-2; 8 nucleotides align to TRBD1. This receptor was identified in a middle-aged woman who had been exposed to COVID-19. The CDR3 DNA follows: TGTGCCAGCAGTTTCTCAGGGGGCAAGACCGGGGAGCTGTTTTTT. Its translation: CASSFSGGKTGELFF.